These T cell receptor beta chains were read from a single sample in a study of blood T cell repertoires in COVID-19. Profiling relied on immunoSEQ multiplex PCR, and the TCRdb table lists in-frame clones only, not all of them. There are 130,000 or so clones in the sample; approximately 80% occur only once, and around 8.4% lies in the top ten. Specimen: PBMCs or T cells enriched from blood (not recorded which). These receptors were obtained from a man in his forties or fifties who had recovered from COVID-19. The CDR3 runs from the conserved cysteine through the conserved F or W. The D gene is left open where the match is weak. Some rows mark clone size as missing; the rest say once, few, many or name a class of expanded clone.

size	V	J	D	CDR3	DNA
-	TRBV27	TRBJ1-2	TRBD1	CASSPSWTGGEGYTF	TGTGCCAGCAGTCCCTCCTGGACAGGGGGCGAAGGCTACACCTTC
-	TRBV5-4	TRBJ2-1	TRBD2	CASSLSTSGGAAYNEQFF	TGTGCCAGCAGCTTGTCTACTAGCGGGGGGGCGGCCTACAATGAGCAGTTCTTC
-	TRBV3-1/TRBV3-2	TRBJ1-5	-	CASSQGGQYQPQHF	TGTGCCAGCAGCCAAGGGGGCCAGTATCAGCCCCAGCATTTT
-	TRBV14	TRBJ1-5	-	CASSSRSDRSDTYSNQPQHF	TGTGCCAGCAGCTCCCGAAGCGACAGGAGCGACACCTATAGCAATCAGCCCCAGCATTTT
few	TRBV2	TRBJ2-5	TRBD2	CASSETSGGAFPETQYF	TGTGCCAGCAGTGAGACTAGCGGGGGGGCTTTTCCCGAGACCCAGTACTTC
-	TRBV27	TRBJ1-1	TRBD1	CASSLQGAETEAFF	TGTGCCAGCAGTCTCCAGGGGGCAGAAACTGAAGCTTTCTTT
-	TRBV6-5	TRBJ1-1	TRBD1	CASRDRGWTEAFF	TGTGCCAGCAGAGACAGGGGGTGGACTGAAGCTTTCTTT
-	TRBV6-5	TRBJ1-2	-	CASSYSPGSGRGYTF	TGTGCCAGCAGTTACTCGCCAGGTTCAGGCAGAGGCTACACCTTC
-	TRBV15	TRBJ2-6	TRBD1	CATRGTGVGANVLTF	TGTGCCACCAGAGGGACAGGGGTCGGGGCCAACGTCCTGACTTTC
-	TRBV24-1	TRBJ2-2	TRBD2	CATSDAAGGNTGELFF	TGTGCCACCAGTGATGCGGCGGGGGGGAACACCGGGGAGCTGTTTTTT
-	TRBV9	TRBJ2-2	-	CASSVVSGELFF	TGTGCCAGCAGCGTAGTATCCGGGGAGCTGTTTTTT
few	TRBV19	TRBJ1-2	-	CASNVARVDRGYTF	TGTGCCAGTAATGTGGCCAGGGTGGATCGTGGCTACACCTTC
few	TRBV4-3	TRBJ1-6	TRBD1	CASSQVTGVPNSPLHF	TGCGCCAGCAGCCAAGTGACAGGGGTCCCAAATTCACCCCTCCACTTT
-	TRBV7-3	TRBJ1-1	-	CASSQSPNTEAFF	TGTGCCAGCAGTCAAAGCCCGAACACTGAAGCTTTCTTT
-	TRBV7-2	TRBJ1-2	-	CASSQGGEGGYTF	TGTGCCAGCAGTCAGGGCGGGGAAGGAGGCTACACCTTC
-	TRBV5-1	TRBJ2-5	TRBD2	CASSPGILAGSQETQYF	TGCGCCAGCAGTCCCGGGATCCTAGCGGGATCCCAAGAGACCCAGTACTTC
-	TRBV7-2	TRBJ2-5	TRBD2	CASSLMRGGLETQYF	TGTGCCAGCAGCTTAATGCGGGGGGGCCTAGAGACCCAGTACTTC
-	TRBV6-2/TRBV6-3	TRBJ1-5	TRBD1	CASSSRGREQPQHF	TGTGCCAGCAGCAGCAGGGGGCGAGAACAGCCCCAGCATTTT
-	TRBV13	TRBJ2-7	TRBD2	CASSGKRGRGYEQYF	TGTGCCAGCAGCGGAAAGCGGGGTCGGGGATACGAGCAGTACTTC
-	TRBV19	TRBJ1-1	-	CASLKQGLNTEAFF	TGTGCCAGTCTGAAACAGGGCCTGAACACTGAAGCTTTCTTT
-	TRBV5-1	TRBJ2-4	-	CASSLGGIDIIQYF	TGCGCCAGCAGCTTGGGAGGGATCGATATCATTCAGTACTTC
-	TRBV7-6	TRBJ1-3	TRBD1	CASSLIRGTGVSGNTIYF	TGTGCCAGCAGTCTTATCCGCGGGACAGGGGTCTCTGGAAACACCATATATTTT
-	TRBV6-5	TRBJ1-1	-	CASSYEGRGTEAFF	TGTGCCAGCAGTTACGAGGGGAGGGGCACTGAAGCTTTCTTT
-	TRBV5-1	TRBJ2-2	-	CASSASDRASGELFF	TGCGCCAGCAGCGCTTCGGACAGAGCTTCCGGGGAGCTGTTTTTT
-	TRBV7-2	TRBJ2-3	TRBD2	CASSLTSGGANTQYF	TGTGCCAGCAGCTTAACTAGCGGGGGGGCTAATACGCAGTATTTT
-	TRBV11-1	TRBJ1-2	TRBD1	CASSQNRGDGYTF	TGTGCCAGCAGCCAAAACAGGGGGGATGGCTACACCTTC
-	TRBV5-1	TRBJ2-5	TRBD2	CASSSRTSGGSETQYF	TGCGCCAGCAGCTCCCGGACTAGCGGGGGGAGTGAGACCCAGTACTTC
-	TRBV7-3	TRBJ1-4	-	CASALECNNEKLFF	TGTGCCAGCGCGCTCGAGTGTAATAATGAAAAACTGTTTTTT
few	TRBV6-5	TRBJ2-1	-	CASSYSGSASGQFF	TGTGCCAGCAGTTACTCGGGCTCAGCCAGTGGGCAGTTCTTC
-	TRBV3-1/TRBV3-2	TRBJ1-5	-	CASSQERGGDQPQHF	TGTGCCAGCAGCCAAGAGAGGGGGGGAGATCAGCCCCAGCATTTT
-	TRBV7-3	TRBJ2-1	TRBD2	CASSLTSGGANEQFF	TGTGCCAGCAGCTTAACTAGCGGGGGGGCCAATGAGCAGTTCTTC
-	TRBV19	TRBJ1-5	-	CASSTRTISNQPQHF	TGTGCCAGTAGTACAAGGACAATTAGCAATCAGCCCCAGCATTTT
-	TRBV5-5	TRBJ2-2	-	CASRSGTSGELFF	TGTGCCAGCAGGTCCGGGACAAGCGGGGAGCTGTTTTTT
-	TRBV5-1	TRBJ1-1	TRBD1	CASSLLGQPNTEAFF	TGCGCCAGCAGCTTGTTGGGACAGCCGAACACTGAAGCTTTCTTT
-	TRBV4-3	TRBJ1-5	TRBD1	CASSHETGGNQPQHF	TGCGCCAGCAGCCATGAGACAGGGGGCAATCAGCCCCAGCATTTT
-	TRBV28	TRBJ1-5	TRBD1	CASSRRDRGFQPQHF	TGTGCCAGCAGCCGCCGGGACAGGGGTTTTCAGCCCCAGCATTTT
-	TRBV27	TRBJ1-1	-	CASSPRDTRRAFF	TGTGCCAGCAGTCCCCGGGACACACGGAGGGCTTTCTTT
-	TRBV6-1	TRBJ2-3	-	CASSELPWSRNTDTQYF	TGTGCCAGCAGTGAACTACCCTGGAGTCGGAACACAGATACGCAGTATTTT
-	TRBV9	TRBJ1-5	-	CASSGGEGYQPQHF	TGTGCCAGCAGCGGTGGGGAGGGATATCAGCCCCAGCATTTT
-	TRBV7-2	TRBJ1-2	TRBD1	CASSLSVGQGAGVGGYTF	TGTGCCAGCAGCTTATCAGTCGGACAGGGGGCAGGAGTCGGTGGCTACACCTTC
-	TRBV6-1	TRBJ1-4	-	CASSEIIGDEKLFF	TGTGCCAGCAGTGAGATCATCGGGGATGAAAAACTGTTTTTT
-	TRBV4-3	TRBJ2-1	TRBD2	CASSQASGWGNEQFF	TGCGCCAGCAGCCAAGCTAGCGGGTGGGGCAATGAGCAGTTCTTC
-	TRBV2	TRBJ2-3	-	CASSEASSRGGTDTQYF	TGTGCCAGCAGTGAAGCGTCAAGCCGCGGGGGCACAGATACGCAGTATTTT
-	TRBV7-6	TRBJ2-5	-	CASSIGEQETQYF	TGTGCCAGCAGCATCGGGGAACAAGAGACCCAGTACTTC
-	TRBV25-1	TRBJ2-5	TRBD1	CASSEWRQGIVETQYF	TGTGCCAGCAGTGAATGGCGACAGGGGATCGTAGAGACCCAGTACTTC
once	TRBV9	TRBJ2-7	TRBD2	CASSVAGGSSYEQYF	TGTGCCAGCAGCGTAGCTGGCGGGAGCTCCTACGAGCAGTACTTC
-	TRBV10-3	TRBJ1-4	-	CAISGTARWGSNEKLFF	TGTGCCATCAGTGGGACAGCAAGATGGGGGAGCAATGAAAAACTGTTTTTT
-	TRBV6-1	TRBJ1-2	-	CASSESGKVYGYTF	TGTGCCAGCAGTGAATCAGGCAAAGTCTATGGCTACACCTTC